This is a list of T cell receptor beta chains from one sample in a study of blood T cells in healthy people across ages. TCRdb redid the calling of the 5' RACE reads with MiXCR, one entry per CDR3 protein. The data show 1.5 million to 2 million distinct CDR3 sequences, about 39% seen once. Sequencing was carried out using blood. The source of these receptors is a human donor in good health. Both conserved end residues are part of each CDR3. Fields, in order: clone size, D gene, V gene, CDR3 protein. The D gene is left open where the match is weak. Rows give clone size only sometimes, using once, few, many, or a class for an expanded clone.

>few|-|TRBV10-3
CAISESVQYEQYF
>-|-|TRBV5-1
CASSLNRDTTRLYEQYF
>-|TRBD1|TRBV4-2
CASSQEALDRVGSETQYF
>-|TRBD1|TRBV13
CASSSRLRGAFF
>-|TRBD1|TRBV7-2
CASSPDRTSEKLFF
>-|-|TRBV12-3/TRBV12-4
CASSSGTTDTEYF
>few|-|TRBV29-1
CSVVNSAEAYEQFF
>-|-|TRBV7-3
CASSLVSKKYNEQFF
>-|-|TRBV12-3/TRBV12-4
CASRSDTSTREPQHF
>few|TRBD2|TRBV7-8
CASSLVALAVGEQYF
>-|-|TRBV12-3/TRBV12-4
CASRSTGSAKAFF
>-|-|TRBV6-1
CVIGLNYGYTF
>-|TRBD2|TRBV6-7
CASTASGTSAYEQFF
>-|-|TRBV20-1
CSASLPGESWSNQPQHF
>-|-|TRBV7-8
CASSLGGESTEAFF
>few|-|TRBV20-1
CSARIRGLYGYTF
>few|-|TRBV5-1
CASSLFSGSHVRNTEAFF
>-|-|TRBV15
CATSSRRGLNSPLHF
>many|-|TRBV20-1
CSARIYEQYF
>-|-|TRBV12-3/TRBV12-4
CASSLALSRRTDTQYF
>-|-|TRBV6-1
CASSEEVNAYNEQFF
>few|-|TRBV9
CASSVDGSQETQYF
>-|TRBD1|TRBV7-9
CASRGNRGSYNEQFF
>-|-|TRBV3-1
CASGREEGYGYTF
>-|TRBD1|TRBV5-1
CASSPDRGFGSPLHF